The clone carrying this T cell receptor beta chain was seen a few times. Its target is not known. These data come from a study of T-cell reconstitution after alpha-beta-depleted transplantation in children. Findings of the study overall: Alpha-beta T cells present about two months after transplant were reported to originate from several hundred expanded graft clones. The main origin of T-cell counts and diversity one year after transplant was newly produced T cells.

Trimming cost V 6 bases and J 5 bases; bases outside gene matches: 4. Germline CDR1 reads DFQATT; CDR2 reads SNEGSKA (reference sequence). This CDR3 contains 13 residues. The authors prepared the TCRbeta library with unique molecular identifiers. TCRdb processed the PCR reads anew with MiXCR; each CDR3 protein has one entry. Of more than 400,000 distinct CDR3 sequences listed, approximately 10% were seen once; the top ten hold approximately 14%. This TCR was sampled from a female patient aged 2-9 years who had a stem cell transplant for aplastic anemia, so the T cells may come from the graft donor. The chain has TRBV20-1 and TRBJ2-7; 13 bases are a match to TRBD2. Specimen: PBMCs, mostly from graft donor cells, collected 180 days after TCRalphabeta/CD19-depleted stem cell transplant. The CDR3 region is CSAGTSGINEQYF. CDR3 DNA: TGCAGTGCCGGGACTAGCGGGATTAACGAGCAGTACTTC.